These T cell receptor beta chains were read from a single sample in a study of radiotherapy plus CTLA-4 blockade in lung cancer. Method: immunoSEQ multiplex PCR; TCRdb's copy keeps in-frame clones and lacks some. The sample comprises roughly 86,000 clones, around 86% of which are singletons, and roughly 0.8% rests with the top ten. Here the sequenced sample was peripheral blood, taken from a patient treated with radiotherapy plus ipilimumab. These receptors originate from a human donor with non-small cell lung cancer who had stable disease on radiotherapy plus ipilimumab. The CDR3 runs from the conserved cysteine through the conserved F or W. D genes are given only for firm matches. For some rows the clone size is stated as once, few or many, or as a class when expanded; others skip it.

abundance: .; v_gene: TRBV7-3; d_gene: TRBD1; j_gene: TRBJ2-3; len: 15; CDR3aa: CASSPGQVGTDTQYF; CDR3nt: TGTGCCAGCAGCCCAGGACAGGTCGGCACAGATACGCAGTATTTT
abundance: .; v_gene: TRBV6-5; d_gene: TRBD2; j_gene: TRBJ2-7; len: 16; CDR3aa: CASSYGAGGPPYEQYF; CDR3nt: TGTGCCAGCAGTTACGGAGCGGGAGGCCCCCCCTACGAGCAGTACTTC
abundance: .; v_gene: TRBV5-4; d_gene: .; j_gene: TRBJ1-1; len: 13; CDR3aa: CASSWDANTEAFF; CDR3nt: TGTGCCAGCAGCTGGGACGCCAACACTGAAGCTTTCTTT
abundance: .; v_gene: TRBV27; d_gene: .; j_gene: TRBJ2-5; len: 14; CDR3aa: CASRDLSAQETQYF; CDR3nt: TGTGCCAGCAGGGACTTAAGCGCCCAAGAGACCCAGTACTTC
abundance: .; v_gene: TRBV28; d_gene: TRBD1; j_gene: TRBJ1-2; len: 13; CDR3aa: CASRRTGVDGYTF; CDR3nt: TGTGCCAGCAGACGGACAGGGGTCGATGGCTACACCTTC
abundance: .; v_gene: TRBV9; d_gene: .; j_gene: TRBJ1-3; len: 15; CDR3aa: CASSPSDFSGNTIYF; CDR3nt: TGTGCCAGCAGCCCCTCGGACTTCTCTGGAAACACCATATATTTT
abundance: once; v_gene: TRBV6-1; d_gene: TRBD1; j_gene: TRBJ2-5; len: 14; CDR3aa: CASSPTGGVETQYF; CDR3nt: TGTGCCAGCAGTCCCACAGGGGGCGTAGAGACCCAGTACTTC
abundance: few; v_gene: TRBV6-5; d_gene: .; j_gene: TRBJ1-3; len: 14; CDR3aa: CASSYDFSGNTIYF; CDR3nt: TGTGCCAGCAGTTACGACTTCTCTGGAAACACCATATATTTT
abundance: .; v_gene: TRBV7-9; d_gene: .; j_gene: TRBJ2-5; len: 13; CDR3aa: CASSPRGRETQYF; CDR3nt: TGTGCCAGCAGCCCACGGGGGAGGGAGACCCAGTACTTC
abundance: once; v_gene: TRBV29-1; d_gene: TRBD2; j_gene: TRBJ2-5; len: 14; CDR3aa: CSARTSGRVETQYF; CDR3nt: TGCAGCGCTAGGACTAGCGGGAGAGTAGAGACCCAGTACTTC
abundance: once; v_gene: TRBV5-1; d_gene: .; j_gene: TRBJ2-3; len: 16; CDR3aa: CASSLNSPRGSDTQYF; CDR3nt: TGCGCCAGCAGCTTGAATAGTCCCAGGGGATCAGATACGCAGTATTTT
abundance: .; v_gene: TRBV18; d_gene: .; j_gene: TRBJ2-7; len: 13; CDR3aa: CASTRGTGDEQYF; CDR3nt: TGTGCCAGCACCCGGGGTACAGGAGACGAGCAGTACTTC
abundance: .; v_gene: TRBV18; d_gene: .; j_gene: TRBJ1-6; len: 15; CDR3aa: CASSPRLNDNSPLHF; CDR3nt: TGTGCCAGCTCACCAAGGTTGAACGATAATTCACCCCTCCACTTT
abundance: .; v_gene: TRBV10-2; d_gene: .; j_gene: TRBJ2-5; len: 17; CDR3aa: CASSEPKGLGRGETQYF; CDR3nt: TGCGCCAGCAGTGAGCCTAAGGGACTGGGTCGGGGTGAGACCCAGTACTTC
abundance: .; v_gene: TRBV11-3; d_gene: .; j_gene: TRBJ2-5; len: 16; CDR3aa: CASSFGGSGLQETQYF; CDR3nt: TGTGCCAGCAGCTTTGGCGGCAGCGGACTCCAAGAGACCCAGTACTTC
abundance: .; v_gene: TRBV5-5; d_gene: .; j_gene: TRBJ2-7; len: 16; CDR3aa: CASSLGGPRQKNEQYF; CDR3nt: TGTGCCAGCAGCTTGGGGGGCCCGCGACAGAAAAACGAGCAGTACTTC
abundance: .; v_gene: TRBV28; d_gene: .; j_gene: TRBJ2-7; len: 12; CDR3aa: CASSQDGYEQYF; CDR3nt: TGTGCCAGCAGTCAGGACGGTTACGAGCAGTACTTC
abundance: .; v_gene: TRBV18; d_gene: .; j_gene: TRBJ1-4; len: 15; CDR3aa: CASSPPGRTYEKLFF; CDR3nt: TGTGCCAGCTCACCACCGGGGAGGACCTATGAAAAACTGTTTTTT
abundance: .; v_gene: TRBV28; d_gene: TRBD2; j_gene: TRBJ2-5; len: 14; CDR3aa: CASTPSGEVETQYF; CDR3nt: TGTGCCAGCACTCCTAGCGGAGAGGTAGAGACCCAGTACTTC
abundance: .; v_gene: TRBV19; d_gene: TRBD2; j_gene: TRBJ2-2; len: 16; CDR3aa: CASSLPGTSVTGELFF; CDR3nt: TGTGCCAGTAGTTTACCCGGGACTAGCGTCACCGGGGAGCTGTTTTTT
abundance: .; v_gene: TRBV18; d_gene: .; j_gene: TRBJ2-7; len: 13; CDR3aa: CASSENRAGEQYF; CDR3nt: TGTGCCAGCTCGGAGAACAGGGCGGGCGAGCAGTACTTC
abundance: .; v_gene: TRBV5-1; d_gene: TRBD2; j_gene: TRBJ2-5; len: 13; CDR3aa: CASTWGGGETQYF; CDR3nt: TGCGCCAGCACCTGGGGGGGTGGAGAGACCCAGTACTTC
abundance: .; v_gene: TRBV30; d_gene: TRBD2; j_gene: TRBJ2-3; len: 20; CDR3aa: CAWLGLQGGTSGRLTDTQYF; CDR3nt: TGTGCCTGGCTTGGTCTACAGGGAGGGACTAGCGGGAGGTTGACAGATACGCAGTATTTT
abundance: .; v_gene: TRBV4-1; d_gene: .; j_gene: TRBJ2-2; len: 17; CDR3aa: CASSPRTVSLGTGELFF; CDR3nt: TGCGCCAGCAGCCCCAGGACTGTCAGTTTAGGCACCGGGGAGCTGTTTTTT
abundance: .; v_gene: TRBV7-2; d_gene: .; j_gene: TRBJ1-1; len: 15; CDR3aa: CASSLTFDSATEAFF; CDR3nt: TGTGCCAGCAGCTTAACCTTTGACTCGGCCACTGAAGCTTTCTTT
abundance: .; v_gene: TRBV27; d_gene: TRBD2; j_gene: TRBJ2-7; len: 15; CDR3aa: CASSPWASGIYEQYF; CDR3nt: TGTGCCAGCAGTCCTTGGGCTAGCGGGATTTACGAGCAGTACTTC
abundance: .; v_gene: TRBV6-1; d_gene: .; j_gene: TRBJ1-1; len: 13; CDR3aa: CASSEMGFAEAFF; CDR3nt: TGTGCCAGCAGTGAAATGGGGTTTGCTGAAGCTTTCTTT